This T cell receptor beta chain came from a study of blood T cell repertoires in COVID-19. Study-level information: The study drew acute and convalescent COVID-19 samples from the United States, Italy and Spain.

Authors' analysis steps: Amplification from reference gene primers served as the basis for estimated nucleated cell counts. Only in-frame clones appear in the TCRdb table, and some are missing; sequencing was by immunoSEQ multiplex PCR. From that table come the V and J calls and clone size; the DNA was used to work out D and trimming. The table includes fewer than 300,000 clones, around 87% detected once. The CDR3 contains 21 residues. Germline CDR1 is MDHEN and CDR2 is SYDVKM. J gave up 6 bases and V 8 bases, and 24 bases lay outside the gene matches. Sequencing used peripheral blood. This receptor was identified in a woman between 45 and 60 years old with acute or convalescent COVID-19. The V and J genes are TRBV28 and TRBJ2-1; 14 bases are a match to TRBD2. In nucleotides, the CDR3 is TGTGCCAGCGCTGCGTATAGGGGGCGCGGGACTAGCGGGAGTTACCCCAATGAGCAGTTCTTC. It yields the protein CASAAYRGRGTSGSYPNEQFF.